Listed here is a single T cell receptor beta chain. The sample belongs to a study of cytomegalovirus exposure and HLA in healthy donors. The PCR used 60 Vbeta and 13 Jbeta primers. Assay used: immunoSEQ multiplex PCR; TCRdb lists only in-frame clones, some missing. Of under 200,000 clones in the sample, around three quarters were seen once. V lost 4 bases and J lost 4, with 19 bases in between. The CDR3 has 16 residues. CDR1 and CDR2 (germline): MGHRA, YSYEKL. Sequenced input: PBMCs. This rearrangement joins TRBV4-1 to TRBJ1-2; D gene ambiguous. The TCR was taken from a woman in her thirties or forties in good health and CMV-seronegative. CDR3 coding DNA: TGCGCCAGCAGCCTAACCGGTGAGGTCAACACCTATGGCTACACCTTC. This encodes CASSLTGEVNTYGYTF.